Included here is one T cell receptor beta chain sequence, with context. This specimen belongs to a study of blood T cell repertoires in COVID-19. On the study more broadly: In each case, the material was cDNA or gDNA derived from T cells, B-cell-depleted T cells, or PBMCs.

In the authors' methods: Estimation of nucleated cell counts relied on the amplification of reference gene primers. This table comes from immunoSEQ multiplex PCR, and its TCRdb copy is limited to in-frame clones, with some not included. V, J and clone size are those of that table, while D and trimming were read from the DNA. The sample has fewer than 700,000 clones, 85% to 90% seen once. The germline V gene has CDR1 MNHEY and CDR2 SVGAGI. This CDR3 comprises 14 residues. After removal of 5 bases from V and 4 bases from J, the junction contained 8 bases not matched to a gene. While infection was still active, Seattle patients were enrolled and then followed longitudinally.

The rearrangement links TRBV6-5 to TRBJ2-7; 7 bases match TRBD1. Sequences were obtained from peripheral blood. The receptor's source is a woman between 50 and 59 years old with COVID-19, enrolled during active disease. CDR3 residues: CASSPRQGSYEQYF. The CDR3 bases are TGTGCCAGCAGTCCACGACAGGGATCATACGAGCAGTACTTC.